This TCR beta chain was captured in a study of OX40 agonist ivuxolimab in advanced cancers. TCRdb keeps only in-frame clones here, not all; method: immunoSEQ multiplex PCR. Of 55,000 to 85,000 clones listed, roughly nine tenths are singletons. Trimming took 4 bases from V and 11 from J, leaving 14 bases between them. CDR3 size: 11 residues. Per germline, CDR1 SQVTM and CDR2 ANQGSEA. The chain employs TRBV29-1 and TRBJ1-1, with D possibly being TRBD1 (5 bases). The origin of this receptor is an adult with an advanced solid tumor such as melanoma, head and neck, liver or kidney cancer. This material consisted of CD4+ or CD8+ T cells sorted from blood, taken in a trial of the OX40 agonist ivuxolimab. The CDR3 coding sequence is TGCAGCGTTGGAAGGGACCCCTCTGCTTTCTTT. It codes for CSVGRDPSAFF.